This entry lists 17 T cell receptor beta chains sequenced from one sample in a study of blood T cells in healthy people across ages. Next came a second PCR, run for about 6 to 12 cycles, which used a sample-barcoded 5' primer along with a J-beta primer mix. TCRdb re-derived calls from the 5' RACE reads in MiXCR, one entry per CDR3 protein. The table has roughly 1,000,000 distinct CDR3 sequences, about 25% seen once; the top ten hold less than 0.85%. The sample was also reused in another study, on T cells of mothers and their children.

The sequencing input was blood. All receptors come from a girl aged 2 to 10 in good health.

J is TRBJ2-2 and V is TRBV2, with D hard to call. The germline V gene has CDR1 SNHLY and CDR2 FYNNEI. This CDR3 region has 14 residues. Trimming pared 4 bases from V and 7 bases from J, leaving 13 bases between. CDR3 coding DNA: TGTGCCAGCAGTGCCCTAGAATCGGGCGGGGAGCTGTTTTTT. Translation gives CASSALESGGELFF.

V and J are TRBV12-3 or TRBV12-4 and TRBJ2-5; either TRBD1 or TRBD2 may supply D (5 bases each). The germline V and J ends were trimmed by 7 bases and 3 bases, with 12 bases remaining between them. The CDR3 is made up of 13 amino acids. The chain's CDR3 is CASTLRGEETQYF. CDR3 nucleotide sequence: TGTGCCAGCACCTTGAGAGGGGAAGAGACCCAGTACTTC.

J is TRBJ2-5 and V is TRBV9, with TRBD2 matching 9 bases. The CDR3 contains 15 residues. Looked up from germline, CDR1 is SGDLS and CDR2 is YYNGEE. The J segment lost 1 base and the V segment lost 2 bases, leaving 3 bases of the junction unmatched. CDR3: CASSVSGGLQETQYF. CDR3 in DNA: TGTGCCAGCAGCGTTAGCGGGGGCCTCCAAGAGACCCAGTACTTC.

This clonotype has a handful of counts. V gene TRBV2 combines with J gene TRBJ2-5; D possibly corresponds to TRBD2 (5 bases). The J call may be incorrect, as the DNA end agrees better with TRBJ2-1. CDR1 and CDR2 from the germline V gene are SNHLY and FYNNEI. The CDR3 consists of 14 residues. CDR3 protein: CASKRSDLWNEQFF. The CDR3 DNA reads as TGTGCCAGCAAGCGGTCGGACCTTTGGAATGAGCAGTTCTTC.

The chain has TRBV6-2 or TRBV6-3 and TRBJ1-2; D gene ambiguous. Germline V gene lookup returns CDR1 MNHEY and CDR2 SVGEGT. V lost 7 bases to trimming and J lost 5 bases, with 23 bases between them. CDR3 length: 16 amino acids. CDR3 DNA sequence: TGTGCCAGCACCAACAGTGGACCCCTGGCGGGGTATGGCTACACCTTC. This codes for CASTNSGPLAGYGYTF.

The V gene is TRBV20-1, the J gene TRBJ2-3; 11 nucleotides line up with TRBD2. Trimming removed 1 base from V and 4 bases from J; junction bases left unmatched: 7. The germline V gene encodes CDR1 DFQATT and CDR2 SNEGSKA (reference sequence). This CDR3 has 16 residues. This CDR3 is CSARGGTSGSPDTQYF. The DNA of the CDR3 is TGCAGTGCTAGAGGCGGGACTAGCGGTAGCCCAGATACGCAGTATTTT.

This sequence joins TRBV11-2 and TRBJ2-3; 7 bases are a match to TRBD1. The CDR3 extends over 15 amino acids. The V gene end was trimmed by 4 bases and the J gene end by 0 bases; junction bases not matched to a gene: 4. Germline CDR1 reads SGHAT; CDR2 reads FQNNGV. CDR3 in amino acids: CASSWDSFSTDTQYF. CDR3 coding DNA: TGTGCCAGCAGCTGGGACAGCTTTAGCACAGATACGCAGTATTTT.

The rearrangement joins TRBV13 to TRBJ2-5; TRBD2 is a possible D gene (5 bases). The end of the DNA is better explained by TRBJ2-7, so the J call may be wrong. This CDR3 has 17 residues. CDR1 is PRHDT, CDR2 FYEKMQ, per germline (reference sequence). CDR3 DNA sequence: TGTGCCAGCAGCTCCATGACCGGCGGGTCCCCCTCCTACGAGCAGTACTTC. Its translation: CASSSMTGGSPSYEQYF.

This clonotype turned up a few times. This chain uses TRBV28 with TRBJ1-6, with a possible D match to TRBD1 (6 bases). The V gene lost 2 bases and the J gene lost 8 bases, with 13 bases spanning the gap. Germline values: CDR1 MDHEN, CDR2 SYDVKM. The CDR3 length is 15 residues. The CDR3 region has the DNA TGTGCCAGCAGTTTAAAAGGGACACTCGATTCACCCCTCCACTTT. The encoded protein is CASSLKGTLDSPLHF.

This clonotype has more than one count but fewer than ten. The rearrangement links TRBV29-1 to TRBJ2-2; D gene uncertain. Trimming shortened V by 8 bases and J by 2 bases, and 6 bases separated the two germline ends. The CDR3 has 11 amino acids. Germline V gene lookup returns CDR1 SQVTM and CDR2 ANQGSEA. The CDR3 sequence is CSCLNTGELFF. CDR3 nucleotide sequence: TGCAGCTGCCTTAACACCGGGGAGCTGTTTTTT.

This clonotype was detected a few times. This sequence joins TRBV7-2 and TRBJ2-5, with D tentatively TRBD2 (7 bases). This CDR3 is 17 amino acids long. Germline V lookup: CDR1 SGHTA, CDR2 FQGNSA. Trimming took off 0 bases at V and 5 bases at J, with 19 bases between the two ends. In DNA form, the CDR3 reads TGTGCCAGCAGCTTAGCACAGGGAGGGTGGACTGGGGAGACCCAGTACTTC. Its translation is CASSLAQGGWTGETQYF.

The V and J genes are TRBV11-3 and TRBJ2-1; 9 positions match TRBD1. With V trimmed by 5 bases and J by 3 bases, 8 bases remained unmatched. The CDR3 spans 16 residues. Germline CDR1 and CDR2: SGHNT and YENEEA. CDR3 protein: CASSPSTGGFYNEQFF. The DNA of the CDR3 is TGTGCCAGCAGCCCCTCAACAGGGGGCTTCTACAATGAGCAGTTCTTC.

This clonotype has only a few counts. The chain uses TRBV25-1 and TRBJ1-4; D not resolved. The CDR3 totals 10 residues. Germline V CDR1 and CDR2: MGHDK, SYGVNS. Trimming left V 6 bases short and J 5 bases short, with 1 base between. CDR3 sequence (DNA): TGTGCCAGCAGGAATGAAAAACTGTTTTTT. This translates into CASRNEKLFF.

This clonotype was counted a few times. The CDR3 region is CASRDITGELFF. In nucleotides, the CDR3 is TGTGCCAGCAGGGATATAACAGGAGAACTGTTTTTT. V usage is TRBV16 and J usage is TRBJ1-4; D is possibly TRBD1 (5 bases). The V end lost 6 bases, the J end lost 12 bases, and 14 bases lay between the germline ends. The germline V gene encodes CDR1 KGHSY and CDR2 FQNENV. The CDR3 spans 12 residues.

This sequence joins TRBV12-3 or TRBV12-4 and TRBJ1-4; D is possibly TRBD1 (5 bases). The CDR3 is made up of 14 amino acids. V lost 6 bases to trimming and J lost 4 bases, with 12 bases between them. For the CDR3, the DNA is TGTGCCAGCAGCCCCAGGGTAGGTAATGAAAAACTGTTTTTT. This gives the protein CASSPRVGNEKLFF.

On this clonotype itself: An end of the junction differs from the germline gene, which may be a read error. The rearrangement joins TRBV7-9 to TRBJ2-7; D might be TRBD1 or TRBD2, each matching 5 bases. Germline V gene sequence: CDR1 SEHNR, CDR2 FQNEAQ (reference sequence). CDR3 length: 16 amino acids. The CDR3 protein is CASSLVQGAGSYGQYF. The CDR3 DNA reads TGTGCCAGCAGCCTCGTCCAGGGAGCTGGGTCCTACGGGCAGTACTTC.

This clonotype was seen only a few times. V gene TRBV10-2 combines with J gene TRBJ2-7; 14 bases fit TRBD2. J gave up 3 bases and V 6 bases, and 7 bases lay outside the gene matches. This CDR3 region has 16 residues. CDR1 and CDR2 (germline): WSHSY, SAAADI. The CDR3, as DNA: TGCGCCAGCAGCGGCGGACTAGCGGGGGGCTTCTACGAGCAGTACTTC. Translated, it gives CASSGGLAGGFYEQYF.